The rows below give T cell receptor beta chains drawn from one sample of a study of blood T cell repertoires in COVID-19. Here immunoSEQ multiplex PCR was the method, and the copy in TCRdb shows in-frame clones only, minus some. The repertoire holds approximately 50,000 clones, with roughly 85% as singletons. Sequencing was done on a sample of peripheral blood. The source is a man in his sixties or seventies with acute or convalescent COVID-19. Each CDR3 is given without its conserved first and last residue.

J: TRBJ1-5; V: TRBV15; CDR3: ATSRVLTGDSNQPQH
J: TRBJ1-3; V: TRBV6-4; CDR3: ASSDSKRGTGNTIY
J: TRBJ2-3; V: TRBV28; CDR3: ASSPADSPATDTQY
J: TRBJ2-3; V: TRBV20-1; CDR3: SASRAGSTDTQY
J: TRBJ2-1; V: TRBV4-1; CDR3: ASSLSAGNEQF
J: TRBJ2-7; V: TRBV11-3; CDR3: ASRTGTSYEQY
J: TRBJ1-2; V: TRBV19; CDR3: ATYSGDRGNYGYT
J: TRBJ1-6; V: TRBV6-1; CDR3: ASSDGAPINSPLH
J: TRBJ1-1; V: TRBV3-1/TRBV3-2; CDR3: ASSPKQAPITEAF
J: TRBJ2-7; V: TRBV30; CDR3: AWSPGLAREQY
J: TRBJ1-5; V: TRBV7-2; CDR3: ASSSDRNQPQH
J: TRBJ2-1; V: TRBV19; CDR3: ASSIRTDPYNEQF
J: TRBJ2-5; V: TRBV5-8; CDR3: ASSLGQGLGETQY
J: TRBJ1-1; V: TRBV13; CDR3: ASSLVPTGNTEAF
J: TRBJ2-3; V: TRBV7-8; CDR3: ASSLEEQGAYTQY
J: TRBJ2-4; V: TRBV28; CDR3: ASRGQGQGFIGTAKNIQY
J: TRBJ2-1; V: TRBV6-1; CDR3: ASSDLGGSYNEQF
J: TRBJ2-7; V: TRBV18; CDR3: ASSSDRIYEQY
J: TRBJ1-6; V: TRBV28; CDR3: ASTKQGPNSPLH
J: TRBJ1-4; V: TRBV19; CDR3: ASSPGTGRSRLF
J: TRBJ2-2; V: TRBV7-2; CDR3: ASSLLLAGELF
J: TRBJ2-7; V: TRBV7-2; CDR3: ASSSLAGAEQY
J: TRBJ1-1; V: TRBV6-2/TRBV6-3; CDR3: ASSSQNEAF
J: TRBJ2-7; V: TRBV5-1; CDR3: ASSARPGQGRYEQY
J: TRBJ1-2; V: TRBV5-6; CDR3: ASREAGSPYDGYT
J: TRBJ2-7; V: TRBV21-1; CDR3: ASSKGGTLAHKRSHEQY
J: TRBJ2-1; V: TRBV5-1; CDR3: ASSLVWGPGNEQF
J: TRBJ2-1; V: TRBV5-1; CDR3: ASSSQVYNEQF
J: TRBJ2-5; V: TRBV28; CDR3: ASSEGLAGDLETQY
J: TRBJ2-1; V: TRBV7-6; CDR3: ASSSHGLALEVAYNEQF
J: TRBJ2-5; V: TRBV5-1; CDR3: ASSLNRGRLETQY
J: TRBJ1-2; V: TRBV6-5; CDR3: ASSPWPGYT
J: TRBJ1-5; V: TRBV7-2; CDR3: ASSFGRNQPQH
J: TRBJ1-4; V: TRBV19; CDR3: ASSVNRDRDYLGEKLF